These 22 T cell receptor beta chains were all obtained from the same sample, sequenced in a study of a mutant IDH1 vaccine in newly diagnosed glioma. Described time point: baseline, week 1 (first vaccination visit). Treatment: pre-vaccination baseline after standard-of-care therapy. Measured with immunoSEQ multiplex PCR; TCRdb has only the in-frame clones, and not every one. The sample gives roughly 19,000 clones, about 85% of which show up once; approximately 5% is in the top ten. Specimen: PBMCs, collected from a glioma patient treated with radiotherapy, temozolomide or both. The receptor source for this set is a man aged 40-55 years with glioma.

The CDR3 nucleotides are TGCAGCGTGCACCGGGGTCGGGGAATGAACACTGAAGCTTTCTTT. This translates into CSVHRGRGMNTEAFF. This chain uses TRBV29-1 with TRBJ1-1; D unclear. This CDR3 is 15 amino acids long. Trimming stripped 6 bases from V and 0 bases from J, with 17 bases between. Per the germline V gene, CDR1 is SQVTM and CDR2 is ANQGSEA.

The rearrangement links TRBV29-1 to TRBJ2-5, with 8 bases fitting TRBD1. Germline V gene sequence: CDR1 SQVTM, CDR2 ANQGSEA. V shed 3 bases, J shed 1 base, and the junction held 1 base outside the gene matches. There are 13 residues in the CDR3. CDR3 in amino acids: CSVDGQGQETQYF. CDR3 DNA: TGCAGCGTTGACGGACAGGGCCAAGAGACCCAGTACTTC.

This chain links TRBV29-1 with TRBJ2-5; D remains unclear. The CDR3 is 12 residues long. The germline CDR1 and CDR2 sequences are SQVTM and ANQGSEA. The V gene lost 4 bases and the J gene lost 2 bases, with 8 bases spanning the gap. The CDR3 sequence is CSVAPGQETQYF. The CDR3, as DNA: TGCAGCGTTGCTCCCGGGCAAGAGACCCAGTACTTC.

The V and J genes are TRBV29-1 and TRBJ1-2; D perhaps matches TRBD1 (6 bases). The CDR3 is made up of 13 amino acids. V lost 6 bases and J lost 3, with 14 bases in between. Germline V gene lookup returns CDR1 SQVTM and CDR2 ANQGSEA. The CDR3 spells CSVGNGGDYGYTF. The DNA of the CDR3 is TGCAGCGTCGGGAATGGGGGCGACTATGGCTACACCTTC.

The chain uses TRBV6-5 and TRBJ1-1, with a weak D call TRBD1 (6 bases). CDR3 length: 15 residues. Germline values: CDR1 MNHEY, CDR2 SVGAGI. Between the trimmed V and J ends, which lost 0 bases and 4 bases, there was a span of 12 bases. The CDR3 DNA is TGTGCCAGCAGTTACTCGTACAGGGAAATCACTGAAGCTTTCTTT. Translation: CASSYSYREITEAFF.

This clone has just one count. The J gene is TRBJ1-1, the V gene TRBV6-1; 12 nucleotides align to TRBD1. V was pared by 6 bases and J by 8 bases, with 4 bases of the junction left unmatched. Germline CDR1 and CDR2: MNHNS and SASEGT. The CDR3 extends over 13 amino acids. CDR3 sequence reads: CASSLGTGGEAFF. In DNA, the CDR3 is TGTGCCAGCAGCCTTGGGACAGGGGGCGAAGCTTTCTTT.

V is TRBV6-4 and J is TRBJ2-1, with D uncertain. This CDR3 is 13 amino acids long. Trimming left V 0 bases short and J 7 bases short, with 7 bases between. Germline-derived CDR1 and CDR2 are MRHNA and SNTAGT. The DNA of the CDR3 is TGTGCCAGCAGTGACTCGACACGGAATGAGCAGTTCTTC. This gives the protein CASSDSTRNEQFF.

The rearrangement joins TRBV28 to TRBJ2-7, with D unresolved. CDR3 length equals 12 residues. Looked up from germline, CDR1 is MDHEN and CDR2 is SYDVKM. V lost 6 bases to trimming and J lost 3 bases, with 9 bases between them. CDR3 in amino acids: CASRWVGYEQYF. The CDR3 DNA is TGTGCCAGCAGATGGGTCGGCTACGAGCAGTACTTC.

This clone was counted a few times. J is TRBJ2-3 and V is TRBV7-3; D gene uncertain. This CDR3 contains 15 residues. V was cut by 2 bases and J by 0 bases, with 9 bases left in between. In germline, CDR1 is SGHTA, CDR2 FQGTGA. CDR3 coding DNA: TGTGCCAGCAGCTTAGGGGATTCTAGCACAGATACGCAGTATTTT. Protein: CASSLGDSSTDTQYF.

The chain links TRBV29-1 to TRBJ2-1, with D possibly matching TRBD2 (6 bases). The germline gives CDR1 SQVTM, CDR2 ANQGSEA. This CDR3 contains 14 residues. V dropped 7 bases and J dropped 8 bases, with 21 bases sitting between them. The CDR3 protein is CSAALGLAIYEQFF. CDR3 nucleotides: TGCAGCGCCGCCCTCGGGCTAGCGATCTATGAGCAGTTCTTC.

The J gene is TRBJ1-1, the V gene TRBV9; D ambiguous. With 0 bases removed from V and 1 base from J, the gap between germline ends came to 13 bases. CDR1 and CDR2 (germline): SGDLS, YYNGEE. The CDR3 contains 16 residues. The CDR3 coding sequence is TGTGCCAGCAGCGTAGAAGGTGGCCTGGGGAACACTGAAGCTTTCTTT. Amino acids: CASSVEGGLGNTEAFF.

The genes are TRBV5-1 and TRBJ1-1, with TRBD1 identical over 8 bases. With 4 bases clipped from V and 1 base from J, the junction kept 3 bases outside the gene matches. CDR3 length equals 14 residues. The germline V gene encodes CDR1 SGHRS and CDR2 YFSETQ. The CDR3 sequence: CASSGQGRNTEAFF. For the CDR3, the DNA is TGCGCCAGCAGCGGACAGGGTCGGAACACTGAAGCTTTCTTT.

The V gene is TRBV19, the J gene TRBJ2-3; TRBD2 aligns across 7 bases. The CDR3 sequence is 14 residues long. The V and J ends lost 3 bases and 5 bases, in that order; junction bases with no gene match: 5. Per germline, CDR1 LNHDA and CDR2 SQIVND (reference sequence). Here the CDR3 reads CASSIGGSGDTQYF. CDR3 nucleotides: TGTGCCAGTAGTATCGGCGGGAGTGGAGATACGCAGTATTTT.

J is TRBJ2-5 and V is TRBV6-5, with unresolved D. Germline V gives CDR1 MNHEY, CDR2 SVGAGI. This CDR3 spans 15 amino acids. V dropped 2 bases and J dropped 0 bases, with 10 bases sitting between them. In nucleotides, the CDR3 is TGTGCCAGCAGTTACGACTCTGGGAACCAAGAGACCCAGTACTTC. The encoded protein is CASSYDSGNQETQYF.

The chain is built from TRBV7-9 and TRBJ1-2; D call uncertain. This CDR3 contains 16 residues. The germline V gene has CDR1 SEHNR and CDR2 FQNEAQ (reference sequence). V gave up 5 bases and J gave up 7 bases, with 23 bases separating them. The CDR3 loop reads CASSTGIWGFTSGYTF. In nucleotides, the CDR3 is TGTGCCAGCAGCACGGGGATCTGGGGATTCACAAGTGGCTACACCTTC.

The chain is built from TRBV7-2 and TRBJ2-4; 9 nucleotides line up with TRBD2. Germline CDR1 SGHTA, CDR2 FQGNSA. Germline trimming cut 1 base from V and 6 bases from J; bases unmatched to any gene: 10. This CDR3 comprises 17 residues. CDR3 sequence: CASSLGNSGRSINIQYF. CDR3 DNA: TGTGCCAGCAGCTTAGGTAATAGCGGGAGAAGTATAAACATTCAGTACTTC.

The chain uses TRBV15 and TRBJ1-3; D is possibly TRBD1 (6 bases). Trimming removed 5 bases from V and 0 bases from J, with 11 bases in between. This CDR3 spans 15 amino acids. The germline V gene encodes CDR1 LNHNV and CDR2 YYDKDF (reference sequence). CDR3 sequence reads: CATSSRDISGNTIYF. DNA for the CDR3: TGTGCCACCAGCTCCCGGGACATCTCTGGAAACACCATATATTTT.

V and J are TRBV5-1 and TRBJ1-2; the match to TRBD1 covers 7 bases. V gave up 1 base and J gave up 7 bases; unmatched junction bases: 7. The CDR3 covers 14 residues. Germline V gives CDR1 SGHRS, CDR2 YFSETQ. The CDR3 bases are TGCGCCAGCAGCTTGAGTCAGGGGGTGGTTGGCTACACCTTC. This encodes CASSLSQGVVGYTF.

This clone is labeled as medium-sized. CDR3 bases: TGTGCCAGCAGTGCGAGTAGCGGTAGCACAGATACGCAGTATTTT. Translated: CASSASSGSTDTQYF. The V and J genes are TRBV6-4 and TRBJ2-3; the D gene is possibly TRBD2 (6 bases). There are 15 residues in the CDR3. Trimming removed 4 bases from V and 0 bases from J, with 11 bases in between. The V gene's germline CDR1 is MRHNA and CDR2 SNTAGT.

The V and J genes are TRBV29-1 and TRBJ1-1; D call uncertain. Germline CDR1 and CDR2: SQVTM and ANQGSEA. V was pared by 1 base and J by 0 bases, with 18 bases between. The CDR3 length is 17 residues. The CDR3: CSVEGYRGTVLNTEAFF. Here the CDR3 DNA reads TGCAGCGTTGAAGGGTACCGGGGAACGGTCCTGAACACTGAAGCTTTCTTT.

The chain links TRBV10-3 to TRBJ1-1; 7 bases map to TRBD1. The ends lost 3 bases at V and 1 base at J; junction bases unmatched: 5. From germline, CDR1 is ENHRY and CDR2 SYGVKD. This CDR3 has 15 amino acids. CDR3 amino acids: CAISETTGTNTEAFF. CDR3 DNA sequence: TGTGCCATCAGTGAAACGACAGGGACGAACACTGAAGCTTTCTTT.

This clone is medium-sized (0.01 to 0.1%) by share. The chain joins TRBV29-1 to TRBJ1-1, with D possibly matching TRBD1 (5 bases). This CDR3 region has 14 residues. Germline CDR1 reads SQVTM; CDR2 reads ANQGSEA. Deletions cut 7 bases from V and 0 bases from J, with 15 bases between. The CDR3 DNA reads TGCAGCGCCGGATGGGACGGCTTGAACACTGAAGCTTTCTTT. Translated, it gives CSAGWDGLNTEAFF.